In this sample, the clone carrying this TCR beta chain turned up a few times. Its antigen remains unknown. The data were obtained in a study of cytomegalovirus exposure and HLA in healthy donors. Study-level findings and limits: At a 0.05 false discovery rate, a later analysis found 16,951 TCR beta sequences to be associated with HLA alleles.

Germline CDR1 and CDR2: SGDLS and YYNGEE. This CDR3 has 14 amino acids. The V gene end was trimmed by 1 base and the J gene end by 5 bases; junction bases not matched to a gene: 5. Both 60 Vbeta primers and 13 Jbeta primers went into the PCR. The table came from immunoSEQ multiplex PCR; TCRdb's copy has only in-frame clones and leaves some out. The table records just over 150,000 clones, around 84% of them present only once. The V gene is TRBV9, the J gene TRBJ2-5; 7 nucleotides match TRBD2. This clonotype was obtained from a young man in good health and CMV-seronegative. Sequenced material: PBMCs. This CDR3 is CASSVYQGGETQYF. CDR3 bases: TGTGCCAGCAGCGTATACCAGGGAGGGGAGACCCAGTACTTC.